A single sample is the source of the 11 T cell receptor beta chains below, sequenced in a study of cytomegalovirus exposure and HLA in healthy donors. The study ran its PCR with 60 Vbeta and 13 Jbeta primers. Measured with immunoSEQ multiplex PCR; TCRdb has only the in-frame clones, and not every one. This table has more than 110,000 clones, around 80% appearing once. The source material was PBMCs. The receptors stem from a man aged 25 to 40 in good health and CMV-seronegative.

The chain employs TRBV29-1 and TRBJ1-2; 7 bases align to TRBD1. Germline V CDR1 and CDR2: SQVTM, ANQGSEA. V was clipped by 6 bases and J by 6 bases; unmatched bases: 1. The CDR3 loop spans 10 amino acids. This CDR3 reads CSVTGDGYTF. In nucleotides, the CDR3 is TGCAGCGTCACAGGGGATGGCTACACCTTC.

This clone was recorded a few times. This chain connects TRBV19 to TRBJ2-3, with 14 bases matching TRBD2. Germline loops: CDR1 LNHDA, CDR2 SQIVND (reference sequence). The CDR3 contains 18 residues. The V segment lost 4 bases and the J segment 2 bases; nucleotides outside the gene matches: 8. CDR3 region: CASSTPGTSGGDTDTQYF. In DNA form, the CDR3 reads TGTGCCAGTAGTACACCCGGGACTAGCGGGGGAGACACAGATACGCAGTATTTT.

The chain has TRBV13 and TRBJ1-4, with 9 nucleotides matching TRBD1. The CDR3 covers 16 residues. V lost 5 bases and J lost 8; bases outside the gene matches: 12. CDR1 PRHDT and CDR2 FYEKMQ come from the germline V gene (reference sequence). DNA for the CDR3: TGTGCCAGCAGCGAATGGACAGGGGCTAGTAGGGAAAAACTGTTTTTT. It yields the protein CASSEWTGASREKLFF. Full variable domain (missing parts from reference TRBV13 and TRBJ1-4): AAGVIQSPRHLIKEKRETATLKCYPIPRHDTVYWYQQGPGQDPQFLISFYEKMQSDKGSIPDRFSAQQFSDYHSELNMSSLELGDSALYFCASSEWTGASREKLFFGSGTQLSVL.

This clone was counted a single time. This sequence joins TRBV7-9 and TRBJ2-7, with a tentative D call TRBD2 (5 bases). The V end was cut by 6 bases, the J end by 4 bases, with 7 bases between. The CDR3 consists of 11 residues. CDR1 SEHNR and CDR2 FQNEAQ come from the germline V gene (reference sequence). The CDR3 spells CASRGEYEQYF. The CDR3 DNA is TGTGCCAGCAGGGGAGAGTACGAGCAGTACTTC.

This clone was seen a handful of times. The V call is TRBV5-3, the J call TRBJ2-6; unclear D gene. TRBV5-3 is an open reading frame, and its role is uncertain. Trimming removed 6 bases from V and 1 base from J, with 11 bases in between. The length of the CDR3 is 15 residues. The CDR3 coding sequence is TGTGCCAGAAACAAACAGAAGTCTGGGGCCAACGTCCTGACTTTC. It encodes CARNKQKSGANVLTF.

The genes are TRBV5-8 and TRBJ2-4; no clear D. The ends were cut back, 1 base at V and 0 bases at J, with 11 bases in the middle. The CDR3 is 16 amino acids. Germline loops: CDR1 SGHTS, CDR2 YDEGEE. The CDR3 loop reads CASSLRATVAKNIQYF. In DNA form, the CDR3 reads TGTGCCAGCAGCTTGCGCGCAACTGTAGCCAAAAACATTCAGTACTTC.

The chain uses TRBV5-1 and TRBJ1-2, with 9 bases that match TRBD1. Germline CDR1 and CDR2: SGHRS and YFSETQ. V lost 3 bases to trimming and J lost 2 bases; unmatched junction nucleotides: 2. This CDR3 is 14 amino acids long. The CDR3 sequence: CASSWGTGNYGYTF. In DNA form, the CDR3 reads TGCGCCAGCAGCTGGGGGACAGGGAACTATGGCTACACCTTC.

The chain uses TRBV7-6 and TRBJ2-3; 10 nucleotides match TRBD2. The length of the CDR3 is 17 residues. CDR1 is SGHVS, CDR2 FNYEAQ, per germline. Trimming took 5 bases from V and 5 from J; bases not matched to a gene: 13. The CDR3 nucleotides are TGTGCCAGCAGCCGGGGCCTAGCGGGAGTGTTAGGAGATACGCAGTATTTT. This sequence encodes CASSRGLAGVLGDTQYF.

This clone was detected once. The chain employs TRBV5-1 and TRBJ2-5; the D is unclear. The CDR3 covers 11 residues. V was trimmed by 1 base and J by 5 bases, leaving 3 bases between them. Germline assignment: CDR1 SGHRS and CDR2 YFSETQ. The CDR3 sequence is CASSLYETQYF. CDR3 sequence (DNA): TGCGCCAGCAGCTTGTATGAGACCCAGTACTTC.

This clone was picked up a small number of times. V and J are TRBV19 and TRBJ1-1, with D perhaps TRBD1 (5 bases). This CDR3 contains 15 residues. CDR1 and CDR2 from the germline V gene are LNHDA and SQIVND (reference sequence). The germline V and J ends were trimmed by 3 bases and 1 base, with 12 bases remaining between them. The CDR3 reads CASSIGGTGNTEAFF. The CDR3 nucleotides read TGTGCCAGTAGTATCGGGGGGACGGGGAACACTGAAGCTTTCTTT.

The chain combines TRBV27 with TRBJ1-5; tentatively, D is TRBD1 (5 bases). The germline V and J ends were trimmed by 2 bases and 4 bases, with 15 bases remaining between them. The CDR3 is 16 amino acids. CDR1 is MNHEY and CDR2 is SMNVEV in the germline V gene (reference sequence). The CDR3 DNA follows: TGTGCCAGCAGTTTACTGGGAACAGGCAATAATCAGCCCCAGCATTTT. It encodes CASSLLGTGNNQPQHF.